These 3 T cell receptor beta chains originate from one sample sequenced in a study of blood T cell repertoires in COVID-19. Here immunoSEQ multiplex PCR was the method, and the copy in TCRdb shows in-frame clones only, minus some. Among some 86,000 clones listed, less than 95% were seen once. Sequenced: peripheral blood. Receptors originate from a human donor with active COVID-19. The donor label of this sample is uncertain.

The CDR3 coding sequence is TGTGCCAGCAGTTCAGGGGGGAGTTCACCCCTCCACTTT. Translation: CASSSGGSSPLHF. This chain links TRBV27 with TRBJ1-6; 7 nucleotides agree with TRBD1. This CDR3 has 13 amino acids. Germline CDR1 reads MNHEY; CDR2 reads SMNVEV (reference sequence). V shed 4 bases and J 9 bases; nucleotides not matched to a gene: 3.

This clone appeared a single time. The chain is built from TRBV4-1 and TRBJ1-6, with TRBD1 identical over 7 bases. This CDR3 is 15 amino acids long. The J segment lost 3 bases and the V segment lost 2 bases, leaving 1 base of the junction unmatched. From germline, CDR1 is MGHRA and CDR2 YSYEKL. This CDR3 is CASSQYRGYNSPLHF. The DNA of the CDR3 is TGCGCCAGCAGCCAATACAGGGGCTATAATTCACCCCTCCACTTT.

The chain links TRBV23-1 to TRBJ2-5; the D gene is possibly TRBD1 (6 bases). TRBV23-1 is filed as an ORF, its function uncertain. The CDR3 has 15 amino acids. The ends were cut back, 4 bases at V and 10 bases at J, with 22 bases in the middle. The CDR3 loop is CASSPEQGERMGQYF. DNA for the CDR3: TGCGCCAGCAGTCCAGAACAGGGAGAGAGAATGGGCCAGTACTTC.